This TCR beta chain was captured by sequencing in a study of OX40 agonist ivuxolimab in advanced cancers. Background on the study: Dose-escalation patients had hepatocellular carcinoma, melanoma, renal cell or head and neck cancer. Study-level findings and limits: Dose levels from 0.1 to 3.0 mg/kg saw CD4+ and CD8+ blood T cells expand clonally by week 6. Among the lowest levels of clonal expansion were found in partial responders at 0.1-3.0 mg/kg.

Germline V gene sequence: CDR1 MDHEN, CDR2 SYDVKM. V was pared by 5 bases and J by 7 bases, with 17 bases between. CDR3 size: 14 residues. Sequenced by immunoSEQ multiplex PCR; TCRdb stores in-frame clones only, minus some. The profile covers 24,000 or so clones, with around 90% appearing a single time and 49% taken by the ten largest. Note on this clone: The target antigen is unknown.

On cycle 4 day 1 and cycle 7 day 1, as well as at baseline, blood was sampled. The receptor was isolated from an adult with an advanced solid tumor such as melanoma, head and neck, liver or kidney cancer. V is TRBV28 and J is TRBJ1-1; D is undetermined. Sequences were derived from CD4+ or CD8+ T cells sorted from blood, sampled in a trial of the OX40 agonist ivuxolimab. CDR3 protein: CASSALMRASEAFF. The CDR3, as DNA: TGTGCCAGCAGTGCCCTTATGCGGGCTAGTGAAGCTTTCTTT.